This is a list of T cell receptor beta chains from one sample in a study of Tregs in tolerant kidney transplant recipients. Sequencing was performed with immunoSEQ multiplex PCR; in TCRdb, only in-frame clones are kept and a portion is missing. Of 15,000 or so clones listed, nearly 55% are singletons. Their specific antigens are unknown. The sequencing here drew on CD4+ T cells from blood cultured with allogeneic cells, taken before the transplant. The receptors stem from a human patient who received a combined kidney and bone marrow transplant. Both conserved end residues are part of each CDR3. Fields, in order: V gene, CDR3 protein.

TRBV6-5,CASSLLAGTGELFF
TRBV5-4,CASSQGDSSQTQYF
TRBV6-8,CASSNTAHGYTF
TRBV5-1,CASSLVAGSGGYTF
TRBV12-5,CASGPWTGGRNTIYF
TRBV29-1,CSVRTGGHYGYTF
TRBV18,CASSFQQIATNEKLFF
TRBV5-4,CASSLGMGQGRETQYF
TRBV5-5,CASSFREGAIGYTF
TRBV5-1,CASSLLPGTSSPYEQYF